This T cell receptor beta chain derives from a study of CD8+ T cells in alopecia areata. Only a few counts were recorded for this clone. Following extraction, RNA underwent reverse transcription to cDNA, which served as the sequencing template. The protocol was immunoSEQ multiplex PCR, while the TCRdb copy is restricted to in-frame clones and leaves out a portion. The sample shows 150,000 to 200,000 clones, around three fifths of them seen only once. Germline CDR1 SQVTM, CDR2 ANQGSEA. The CDR3 is 14 residues long. The V segment lost 6 bases and the J segment 1 base; nucleotides outside the gene matches: 8.

The chain employs TRBV29-1 and TRBJ1-1, with 7 bases aligning to TRBD1. This clonotype was obtained from a human donor with alopecia areata. Specimen: CD4+ T cells sorted from blood, collected at week 0. CDR3 sequence: CSVERDSKNTEAFF. CDR3 nucleotides: TGCAGCGTGGAACGGGACAGCAAGAACACTGAAGCTTTCTTT. Full variable domain (outside the CDR3, taken from reference TRBV29-1 and TRBJ1-1): SAVISQKPSRDICQRGTSLTIQCQVDSQVTMMFWYRQQPGQSLTLIATANQGSEATYESGFVIDKFPISRPNLTFSTLTVSNMSPEDSSIYLCSVERDSKNTEAFFGQGTRLTVV.